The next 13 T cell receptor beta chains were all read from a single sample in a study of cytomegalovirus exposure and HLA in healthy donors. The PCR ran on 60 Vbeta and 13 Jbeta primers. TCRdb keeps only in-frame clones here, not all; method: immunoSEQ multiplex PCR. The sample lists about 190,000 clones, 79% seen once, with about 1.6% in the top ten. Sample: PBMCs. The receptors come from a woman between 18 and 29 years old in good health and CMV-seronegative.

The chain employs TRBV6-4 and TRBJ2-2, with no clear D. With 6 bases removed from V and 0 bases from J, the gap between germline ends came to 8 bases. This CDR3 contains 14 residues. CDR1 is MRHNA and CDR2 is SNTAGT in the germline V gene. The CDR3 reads CASSANTNTGELFF. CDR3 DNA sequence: TGTGCCAGCAGCGCTAATACGAACACCGGGGAGCTGTTTTTT.

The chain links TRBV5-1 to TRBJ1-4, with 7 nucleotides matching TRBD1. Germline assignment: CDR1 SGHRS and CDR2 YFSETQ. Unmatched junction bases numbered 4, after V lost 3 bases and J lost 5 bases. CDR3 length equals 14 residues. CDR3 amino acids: CASSWTGNNEKLFF. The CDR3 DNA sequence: TGCGCCAGCAGCTGGACAGGCAACAATGAAAAACTGTTTTTT.

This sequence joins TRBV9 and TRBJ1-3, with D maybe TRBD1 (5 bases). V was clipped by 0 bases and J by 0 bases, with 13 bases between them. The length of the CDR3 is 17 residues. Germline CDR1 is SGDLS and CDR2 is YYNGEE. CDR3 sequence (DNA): TGTGCCAGCAGCGTAGCCGCAGGGCCGAGCTCTGGAAACACCATATATTTT. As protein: CASSVAAGPSSGNTIYF. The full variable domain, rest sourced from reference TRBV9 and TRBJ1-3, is DSGVTQTPKHLITATGQRVTLRCSPRSGDLSVYWYQQSLDQGLQFLIQYYNGEERAKGNILERFSAQQFPDLHSELNLSSLELGDSALYFCASSVAAGPSSGNTIYFGEGSWLTVV.

CDR3 nucleotide sequence: TGTGCCAGCATCCTTACAGGTCCCCCTAATGAAAAACTGTTTTTT. It encodes CASILTGPPNEKLFF. The chain couples TRBV2 to TRBJ1-4; a possible D gene is TRBD1 (5 bases). The CDR3 extends over 15 amino acids. Germline loops: CDR1 SNHLY, CDR2 FYNNEI. The V end was cut by 7 bases, the J end by 3 bases, with 15 bases between.

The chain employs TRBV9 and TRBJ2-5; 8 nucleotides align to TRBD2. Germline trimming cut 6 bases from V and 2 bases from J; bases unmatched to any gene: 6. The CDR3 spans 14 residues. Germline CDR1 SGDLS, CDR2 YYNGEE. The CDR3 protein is CASTTGGAQETQYF. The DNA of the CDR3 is TGTGCCAGCACCACCGGGGGGGCACAAGAGACCCAGTACTTC. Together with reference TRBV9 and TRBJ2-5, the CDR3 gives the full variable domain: DSGVTQTPKHLITATGQRVTLRCSPRSGDLSVYWYQQSLDQGLQFLIQYYNGEERAKGNILERFSAQQFPDLHSELNLSSLELGDSALYFCASTTGGAQETQYFGPGTRLLVL.

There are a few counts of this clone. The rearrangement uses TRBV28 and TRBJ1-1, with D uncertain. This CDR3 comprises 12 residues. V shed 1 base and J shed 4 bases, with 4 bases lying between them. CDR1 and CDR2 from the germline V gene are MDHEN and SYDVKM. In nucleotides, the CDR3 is TGTGCCAGCAGTTTATCCGGCACTGAAGCTTTCTTT. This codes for CASSLSGTEAFF.

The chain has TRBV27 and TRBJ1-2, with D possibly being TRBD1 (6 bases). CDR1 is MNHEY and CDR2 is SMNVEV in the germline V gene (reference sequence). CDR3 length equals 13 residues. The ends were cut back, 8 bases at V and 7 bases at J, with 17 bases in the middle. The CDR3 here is CASSYTGLGGYTF. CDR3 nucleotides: TGTGCCAGCTCCTATACAGGGTTGGGTGGCTACACCTTC.

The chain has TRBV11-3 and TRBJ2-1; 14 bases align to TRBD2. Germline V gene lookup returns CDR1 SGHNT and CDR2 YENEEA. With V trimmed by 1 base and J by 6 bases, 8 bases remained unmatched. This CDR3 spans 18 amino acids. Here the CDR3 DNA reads TGTGCCAGCAGCTTAGCCGGGACTAGCGGGAGTAAACTCAATGAGCAGTTCTTC. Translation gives CASSLAGTSGSKLNEQFF.

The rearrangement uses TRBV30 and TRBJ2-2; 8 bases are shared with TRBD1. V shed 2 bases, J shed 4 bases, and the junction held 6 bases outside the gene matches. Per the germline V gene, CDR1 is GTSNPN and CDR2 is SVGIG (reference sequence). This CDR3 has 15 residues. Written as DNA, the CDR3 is TGTGCCTGGAGTAGGGACAGGACGCGCACCGGGGAGCTGTTTTTT. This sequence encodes CAWSRDRTRTGELFF.

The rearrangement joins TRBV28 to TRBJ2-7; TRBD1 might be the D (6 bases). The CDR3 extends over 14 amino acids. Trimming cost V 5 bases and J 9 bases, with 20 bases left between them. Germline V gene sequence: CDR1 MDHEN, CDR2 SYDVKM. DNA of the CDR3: TGTGCCAGCAGTCTGGCCTCTGGGACAAAAGCGCAGTACTTC. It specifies CASSLASGTKAQYF.

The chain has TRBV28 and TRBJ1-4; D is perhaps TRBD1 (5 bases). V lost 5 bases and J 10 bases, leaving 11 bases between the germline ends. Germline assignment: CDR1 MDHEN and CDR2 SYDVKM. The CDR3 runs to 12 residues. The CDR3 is CASSDSGGKLFF. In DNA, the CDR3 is TGTGCCAGCAGTGACTCGGGGGGAAAACTGTTTTTT.

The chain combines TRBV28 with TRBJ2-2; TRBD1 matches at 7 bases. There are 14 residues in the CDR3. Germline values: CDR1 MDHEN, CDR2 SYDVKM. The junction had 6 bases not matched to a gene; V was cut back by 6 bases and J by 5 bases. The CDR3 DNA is TGTGCCAGCAGCTCCCCGACAGGGACCGGGGAGCTGTTTTTT. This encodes CASSSPTGTGELFF. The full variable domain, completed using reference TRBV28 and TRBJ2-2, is DVKVTQSSRYLVKRTGEKVFLECVQDMDHENMFWYRQDPGLGLRLIYFSYDVKMKEKGDIPEGYSVSREKKERFSLILESASTNQTSMYLCASSSPTGTGELFFGEGSRLTVL.

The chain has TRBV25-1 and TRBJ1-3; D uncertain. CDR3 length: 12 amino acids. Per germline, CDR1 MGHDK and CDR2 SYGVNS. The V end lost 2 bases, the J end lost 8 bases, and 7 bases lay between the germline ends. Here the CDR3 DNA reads TGTGCCAGCAGTGAAAGCGAATACACCATATATTTT. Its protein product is CASSESEYTIYF. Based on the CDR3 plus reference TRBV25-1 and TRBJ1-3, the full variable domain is EADIYQTPRYLVIGTGKKITLECSQTMGHDKMYWYQQDPGMELHLIHYSYGVNSTEKGDLSSESTVSRIRTEHFPLTLESARPSHTSQYLCASSESEYTIYFGEGSWLTVV.